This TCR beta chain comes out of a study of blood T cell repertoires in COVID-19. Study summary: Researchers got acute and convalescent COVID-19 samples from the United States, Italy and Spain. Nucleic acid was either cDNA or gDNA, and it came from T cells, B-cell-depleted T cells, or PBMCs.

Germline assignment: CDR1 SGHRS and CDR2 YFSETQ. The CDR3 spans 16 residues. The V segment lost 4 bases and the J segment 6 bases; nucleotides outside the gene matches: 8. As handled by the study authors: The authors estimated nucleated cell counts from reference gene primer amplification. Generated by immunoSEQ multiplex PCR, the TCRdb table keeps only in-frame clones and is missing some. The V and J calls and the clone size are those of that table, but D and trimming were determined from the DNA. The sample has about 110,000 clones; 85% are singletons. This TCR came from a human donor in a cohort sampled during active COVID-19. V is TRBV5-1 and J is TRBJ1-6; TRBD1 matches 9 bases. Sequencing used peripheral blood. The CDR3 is CASSQTGTGLNSPLHF. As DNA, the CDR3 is TGCGCCAGCAGCCAAACCGGGACAGGGCTTAATTCACCCCTCCACTTT.